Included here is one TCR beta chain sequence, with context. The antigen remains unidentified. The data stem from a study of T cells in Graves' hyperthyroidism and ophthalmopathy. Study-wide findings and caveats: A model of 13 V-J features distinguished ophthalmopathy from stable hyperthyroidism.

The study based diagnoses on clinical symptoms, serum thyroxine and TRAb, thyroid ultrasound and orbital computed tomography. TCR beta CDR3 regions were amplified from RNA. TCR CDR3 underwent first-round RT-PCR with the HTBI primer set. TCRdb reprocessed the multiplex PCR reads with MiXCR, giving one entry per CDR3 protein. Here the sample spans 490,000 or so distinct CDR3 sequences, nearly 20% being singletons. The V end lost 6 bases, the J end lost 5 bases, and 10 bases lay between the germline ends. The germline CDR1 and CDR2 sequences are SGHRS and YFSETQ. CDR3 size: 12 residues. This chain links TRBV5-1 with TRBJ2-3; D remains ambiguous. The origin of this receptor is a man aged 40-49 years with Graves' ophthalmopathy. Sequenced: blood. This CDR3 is CASIRWGDTQYF. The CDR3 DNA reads TGCGCCAGCATTCGGTGGGGAGATACGCAGTATTTT.